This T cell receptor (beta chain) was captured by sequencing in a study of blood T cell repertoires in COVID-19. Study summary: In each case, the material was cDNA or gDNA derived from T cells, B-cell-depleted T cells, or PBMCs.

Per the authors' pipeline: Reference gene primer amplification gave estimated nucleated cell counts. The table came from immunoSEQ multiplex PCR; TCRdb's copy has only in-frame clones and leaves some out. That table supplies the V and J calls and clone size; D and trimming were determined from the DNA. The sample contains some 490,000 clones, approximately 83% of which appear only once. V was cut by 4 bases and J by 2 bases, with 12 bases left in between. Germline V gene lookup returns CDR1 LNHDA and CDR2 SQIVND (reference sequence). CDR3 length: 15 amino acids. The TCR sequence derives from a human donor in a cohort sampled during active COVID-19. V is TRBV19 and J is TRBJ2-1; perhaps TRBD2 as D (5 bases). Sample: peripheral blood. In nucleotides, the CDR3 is TGTGCCAGTAGTACATCTAAGGAGGCCTACAATGAGCAGTTCTTC. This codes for CASSTSKEAYNEQFF.